This T cell receptor beta chain originates from a study of control samples from healthy donors and cancer patients. The CDR3 is made up of 15 amino acids. V lost 4 bases and J lost 1, with 13 bases in between. Germline V CDR1 and CDR2: MNHEY, SVGAGI. The data were produced by immunoSEQ multiplex PCR, yet TCRdb's version contains in-frame clones alone and is incomplete. The sample shows roughly 86,000 clones, 90% of them seen only once. The material sequenced was blood. The source of this sequence is a woman under 30 in good health. The chain joins TRBV6-5 to TRBJ2-5; unclear D gene. CDR3 nucleotides: TGTGCCAGCAGTTCTCCTGGGCCCGGCCAAGAGACCCAGTACTTC. Translation: CASSSPGPGQETQYF.